Presented here are 29 T cell receptor beta chains from one specimen sequenced in a study of T cell repertoires in cytomegalovirus infection. Each CDR3 protein gets one entry after TCRdb re-called the reads with MiXCR. The table has roughly 630,000 distinct CDR3 sequences, 20% to 30% seen once. Sequenced: CD8+ T cells from PBMCs. The receptor source for this set is a human donor in good health (CMV status not recorded). Some clones in this sample may be carry-over from other donors' samples.

This clonotype has more than one count but fewer than ten. This chain uses TRBV6-5 with TRBJ2-2; 13 positions match TRBD2. Trimming took 7 bases from V and 3 from J; bases not matched to a gene: 2. Germline values: CDR1 MNHEY, CDR2 SVGAGI. This CDR3 has 15 amino acids. The CDR3: CASTGLAGDTGELFF. The DNA for the CDR3 is TGTGCCAGCACCGGACTAGCGGGGGACACCGGGGAGCTGTTTTTT.

This clonotype turned up a few times. This chain joins TRBV11-2 and TRBJ1-1; TRBD1 matches at 7 bases. CDR1 is SGHAT and CDR2 is FQNNGV in the germline V gene. The CDR3 spans 15 residues. V gave up 5 bases and J gave up 1 base; unmatched junction bases: 7. The CDR3 loop reads CASSVQQGRNTEAFF. CDR3 coding DNA: TGTGCCAGCAGCGTACAACAGGGGAGGAACACTGAAGCTTTCTTT.

This clonotype was counted between two and nine times. This chain joins TRBV5-1 and TRBJ2-1; D gene uncertain. Germline assignment: CDR1 SGHRS and CDR2 YFSETQ. V was pared by 4 bases and J by 7 bases, with 15 bases between. The CDR3 length is 14 residues. The chain's CDR3 is CASSGEAIGNEQFF. The CDR3 region has the DNA TGCGCCAGCAGCGGTGAGGCAATAGGGAATGAGCAGTTCTTC.

The chain joins TRBV10-3 to TRBJ2-1; perhaps D is TRBD1 or TRBD2 (6 bases each). This CDR3 comprises 15 residues. Trimming cost V 9 bases and J 0 bases, with 15 bases left between them. The V gene's germline CDR1 is ENHRY and CDR2 SYGVKD. Here the CDR3 DNA reads TGTGCCATGGGGGGCGGGGCCAGCTCCTACAATGAGCAGTTCTTC. Encoded protein: CAMGGGASSYNEQFF.

There are a few counts of this clonotype. The chain joins TRBV10-3 to TRBJ2-3, with 9 bases lining up with TRBD2. CDR3 length equals 17 residues. With 1 base clipped from V and 2 bases from J, the junction kept 7 bases outside the gene matches. Per the germline V gene, CDR1 is ENHRY and CDR2 is SYGVKD. DNA of the CDR3: TGTGCCATCAGTGAGTTTAGACTAGCGGAGAACACAGATACGCAGTATTTT. It yields the protein CAISEFRLAENTDTQYF.

A remark on this clonotype: A read error is possible here, since a much larger clone lies one base away. This chain joins TRBV20-1 and TRBJ2-3; 9 bases align to TRBD2. The ends lost 2 bases at V and 2 bases at J; junction bases unmatched: 8. In germline, CDR1 is DFQATT, CDR2 SNEGSKA (reference sequence). The CDR3 has 16 residues. For the CDR3, the DNA is TGCAGTGCTAGAAGGGGTAGCGGGGGCCTCACAGATACGCAGTATTTT. Translating gives CSARRGSGGLTDTQYF.

This clonotype was observed a handful of times. The genes are TRBV7-6 and TRBJ2-1; D is perhaps TRBD1 or TRBD2 (5 bases each). The V end lost 5 bases, the J end lost 1 base, and 12 bases lay between the germline ends. The CDR3 length is 15 residues. The germline V gene has CDR1 SGHVS and CDR2 FNYEAQ. CDR3 sequence reads: CASSHRDGSYNEQFF. The CDR3 DNA reads as TGTGCCAGCAGCCACCGGGACGGATCCTACAATGAGCAGTTCTTC.

This clonotype has ten or more counts. The chain is built from TRBV11-3 and TRBJ2-7; 9 bases match TRBD1. V trimming: 5 bases; J trimming: 3 bases; junction bases outside the gene matches: 8. Germline CDR1 reads SGHNT; CDR2 reads YENEEA. The CDR3 is 15 residues long. The CDR3 region has the DNA TGTGCCAGCAGCCCGGGACAGGGCCCTCTCTACGAGCAGTACTTC. Translated, it gives CASSPGQGPLYEQYF. Looking up the rest from reference TRBV11-3 and TRBJ2-7 gives the full variable domain: EAGVVQSPRYKIIEKKQPVAFWCNPISGHNTLYWYLQNLGQGPELLIRYENEEAVDDSQLPKDRFSAERLKGVDSTLKIQPAELGDSAVYLCASSPGQGPLYEQYFGPGTRLTVT.

The rearrangement uses TRBV20-1 and TRBJ2-1; 10 nucleotides align to TRBD1. The junction had 7 bases not matched to a gene; V was cut back by 3 bases and J by 2 bases. The CDR3 is made up of 16 amino acids. Germline CDR1 and CDR2: DFQATT and SNEGSKA (reference sequence). This CDR3 is CSASKTGQGTYNEQFF. CDR3 DNA: TGCAGTGCTAGTAAGACGGGACAGGGGACCTACAATGAGCAGTTCTTC.

The genes are TRBV10-3 and TRBJ2-7; 10 bases fit TRBD1. Germline CDR1 is ENHRY and CDR2 is SYGVKD. The junction had 6 bases not matched to a gene; V was cut back by 6 bases and J by 4 bases. CDR3 length equals 14 residues. CDR3 nucleotides: TGTGCCATCAGCCTGGGACAGGGGATATACGAGCAGTACTTC. This codes for CAISLGQGIYEQYF.

This clonotype was recorded at least ten times. This rearrangement joins TRBV7-8 to TRBJ2-5; 7 bases align to TRBD2. CDR3 length: 11 amino acids. Looked up from germline, CDR1 is SGHVS and CDR2 is FQNEAQ. V shed 6 bases, J shed 7 bases, and the junction held 2 bases outside the gene matches. This CDR3 is CASRERGTQYF. The CDR3 region has the DNA TGTGCCAGCAGGGAGCGGGGGACCCAGTACTTC.

This clonotype was seen at least ten times. The rearrangement joins TRBV7-2 to TRBJ2-7; 8 bases are shared with TRBD1. This CDR3 contains 13 residues. The J segment lost 4 bases and the V segment lost 3 bases, leaving 2 bases of the junction unmatched. In germline, CDR1 is SGHTA, CDR2 FQGNSA. CDR3 protein: CASSLTGVYEQYV. CDR3 sequence (DNA): TGTGCCAGCAGCTTGACAGGGGTATACGAGCAGTACGTC.

A few counts support this clonotype. The genes are TRBV6-5 and TRBJ1-1, with a weak D call TRBD1 (5 bases). The ends were cut back, 8 bases at V and 11 bases at J, with 15 bases in the middle. The CDR3 is 11 residues long. CDR1 and CDR2 from the germline V gene are MNHEY and SVGAGI. CDR3 sequence reads: CASGSGAEAFF. CDR3 sequence (DNA): TGTGCCAGCGGGTCCGGGGCAGAGGCTTTCTTT.

Comments on this clonotype: One end of the junction does not line up with germline, which may come from a read error. The J gene is TRBJ1-1, the V gene TRBV7-2, with unresolved D. The CDR3 loop spans 13 amino acids. Per germline, CDR1 SGHTA and CDR2 FQGNSA. CDR3 DNA sequence: TGTGCTAGCAGCCATGACCTCTGGACTGAAGCTTTCTTT. It codes for CASSHDLWTEAFF.

The chain links TRBV12-3 or TRBV12-4 to TRBJ2-7, with 8 bases fitting TRBD1. The ends lost 4 bases at V and 4 bases at J; junction bases unmatched: 12. The CDR3 covers 16 residues. This CDR3 reads CASSSLSGGIRYEQYF. Written as DNA, the CDR3 is TGTGCCAGCAGTTCCCTCTCAGGGGGCATTCGTTACGAGCAGTACTTC.

This chain connects TRBV6-2 or TRBV6-3 to TRBJ2-1, with TRBD2 matching over 9 bases. This CDR3 has 20 amino acids. CDR1 MNHEY and CDR2 SVGEGT come from the germline V gene. V lost 2 bases, J lost 0 bases, and 14 bases stayed unmatched. Here the CDR3 DNA reads TGTGCCAGCAGTTACCTGCAGCGGGGGGAATACCTAAGCTCCTACAATGAGCAGTTCTTC. This sequence encodes CASSYLQRGEYLSSYNEQFF.

A remark on this clonotype: A much more abundant neighbour one base away suggests this may be a read error. The rearrangement joins TRBV27 to TRBJ1-6, with D perhaps TRBD1 (6 bases). This CDR3 region has 14 residues. Germline CDR1 MNHEY, CDR2 SMNVEV (reference sequence). In DNA, the CDR3 is TGTGCCAACAGTTACGGGACAATGGATTCACCCCTCCACTTT. It encodes CANSYGTMDSPLHF.

This clonotype was counted many times. The V and J genes are TRBV12-3 or TRBV12-4 and TRBJ2-7, with 11 bases lining up with TRBD1. The V segment lost 2 bases and the J segment 3 bases; nucleotides outside the gene matches: 3. CDR3 size: 15 residues. The CDR3, as DNA: TGTGCCAGCAGTTTATGGGACAGGGGGGACTACGAGCAGTACTTC. Translating gives CASSLWDRGDYEQYF.

This clonotype appeared many times. V and J are TRBV6-1 and TRBJ2-3; 8 nucleotides match TRBD2. CDR3 length: 15 residues. The V gene end was trimmed by 4 bases and the J gene end by 4 bases; junction bases not matched to a gene: 7. CDR1 is MNHNS, CDR2 SASEGT, per germline. The CDR3 reads CASSASGGSADTQYF. The CDR3 bases are TGTGCCAGCAGTGCCAGCGGGGGCAGTGCAGATACGCAGTATTTT.

The chain couples TRBV13 to TRBJ2-7, with a tentative D call TRBD2 (5 bases). The CDR3 spans 16 residues. The V and J ends lost 0 bases and 3 bases respectively, with 15 bases between them. From germline, CDR1 is PRHDT and CDR2 FYEKMQ (reference sequence). The CDR3 reads CASSLGRGISFYEQYV. The CDR3 bases are TGTGCCAGCAGCTTAGGCCGAGGGATTTCTTTCTACGAGCAGTACGTC.

In this sample, this clonotype turned up many times. The CDR3 region has the DNA TGTGCCAGCACCCCAATCGGGGTCGACAATGAGCAGTTCTTC. Translation: CASTPIGVDNEQFF. The chain has TRBV12-3 or TRBV12-4 and TRBJ2-1, with TRBD2 as a possible D gene (5 bases). There are 14 residues in the CDR3. V was clipped by 7 bases and J by 5 bases, with 15 bases between them.

This clonotype has only a few counts. The gene calls are TRBV6-6 and TRBJ1-1; TRBD1 is a possible D gene (6 bases). Trimming shortened V by 5 bases and J by 10 bases, and 26 bases separated the two germline ends. CDR1 is MNHNY, CDR2 SVGAGI, per germline (reference sequence). The CDR3 length is 16 residues. Here the CDR3 reads CASSPGAGDVFWRAFF. As DNA, the CDR3 is TGTGCCAGCAGTCCAGGGGCAGGCGATGTATTCTGGAGAGCTTTCTTT.

This clonotype was seen repeatedly, ten times or more. The chain is built from TRBV7-9 and TRBJ2-1; D unresolved. There are 14 residues in the CDR3. Germline V gene sequence: CDR1 SEHNR, CDR2 FQNEAQ (reference sequence). With 4 bases removed from V and 4 bases from J, the gap between germline ends came to 11 bases. This CDR3 reads CASSSDLPYNEQFF. CDR3 DNA: TGTGCCAGCAGCTCGGACCTACCGTACAATGAGCAGTTCTTC. The full variable domain, rest sourced from reference TRBV7-9 and TRBJ2-1, is DTGVSQNPRHKITKRGQNVTFRCDPISEHNRLYWYRQTLGQGPEFLTYFQNEAQLEKSRLLSDRFSAERPKGSFSTLEIQRTEQGDSAMYLCASSSDLPYNEQFFGPGTRLTVL.

This clonotype has a count of ten or more. The chain employs TRBV29-1 and TRBJ2-6; D is uncertain. V lost 5 bases to trimming and J lost 0 bases, with 5 bases between them. The CDR3 consists of 13 residues. Germline CDR1 reads SQVTM; CDR2 reads ANQGSEA. DNA of the CDR3: TGCAGCGTTCACGACTCTGGGGCCAACGTCCTGACTTTC. Amino acids: CSVHDSGANVLTF.

This clonotype was seen just once. The gene calls are TRBV29-1 and TRBJ2-1; D remains ambiguous. Germline CDR1 reads SQVTM; CDR2 reads ANQGSEA. This CDR3 has 15 amino acids. Deletions cut 6 bases from V and 1 base from J, with 16 bases between. The chain's CDR3 is CSVPDPNRSYNEQFF. CDR3 coding DNA: TGCAGCGTCCCAGACCCGAATCGGTCCTACAATGAGCAGTTCTTC.

This clonotype was observed at least ten times. The chain couples TRBV7-9 to TRBJ1-1; D not certain. Trimming shortened V by 1 base and J by 0 bases, and 12 bases separated the two germline ends. The CDR3 extends over 16 amino acids. Germline CDR1 is SEHNR and CDR2 is FQNEAQ (reference sequence). The DNA for the CDR3 is TGTGCCAGCAGCTTAGGAGAGGATTTCATGAACACTGAAGCTTTCTTT. This encodes CASSLGEDFMNTEAFF.

The J gene is TRBJ2-3, the V gene TRBV6-1; 9 positions agree with TRBD2. This CDR3 contains 19 residues. Germline values: CDR1 MNHNS, CDR2 SASEGT. After removal of 1 base from V and 1 base from J, the junction contained 12 bases not matched to a gene. The CDR3 region has the DNA TGTGCCAGCAGTGAAGGTTACCTAGCGGGGCTATCACGCACAGATACGCAGTATTTT. This gives the protein CASSEGYLAGLSRTDTQYF.

This chain joins TRBV15 and TRBJ1-1; D uncertain. The V end lost 0 bases, the J end lost 0 bases, and 8 bases lay between the germline ends. Germline loops: CDR1 LNHNV, CDR2 YYDKDF (reference sequence). The CDR3 length is 15 residues. In DNA, the CDR3 is TGTGCCACCAGCAGAGATCGGGGTGTGAACACTGAAGCTTTCTTT. Translation: CATSRDRGVNTEAFF.

This clonotype showed up many times. CDR3 sequence (DNA): TGTGCCAGCAGCCCCAATATCCGGAGCACAGATACGCAGTATTTT. It codes for CASSPNIRSTDTQYF. The V gene is TRBV7-7, the J gene TRBJ2-3, with D unclear. CDR3 length equals 15 residues. Germline V gene data show CDR1 as SSHAT and CDR2 as FNYEAQ (reference sequence). The V gene lost 5 bases and the J gene lost 0 bases, with 12 bases spanning the gap.